This T cell receptor (beta chain) was sequenced for a study of a mutant IDH1 vaccine in newly diagnosed glioma. Study overall: First vaccine doses came 4-6 weeks after radiotherapy alone, or with temozolomide cycles. Visits designated V12 and V13 were conducted at weeks 35 and 47, respectively. General study points: Across multiple MHC alleles, 85% to 95% of patients had vaccine-induced responses.

The germline CDR1 and CDR2 sequences are SGHTA and FQGTGA. CDR3 length equals 11 residues. Comments on this clone: Antigen specificity is unknown. At one boundary the junction diverges from the germline segment, which might be a read error.

Sample time point: week 35, safety follow-up. Vaccinated patients received 300 ug of mutant IDH1 20-mer peptide per dose, with topical imiquimod. The study gave patients eight vaccinations in weeks 1, 3, 5, 7, 11, 15, 19, 23. Method: immunoSEQ multiplex PCR; TCRdb's copy keeps in-frame clones and lacks some. The sample lists about 55,000 clones, around 84% occurring once. The sequencing used PBMCs, collected from a glioma patient whose treatment included an IDH1 peptide vaccine. The receptor's source is a woman aged 18-30 years with glioma. This chain connects TRBV7-3 to TRBJ1-5, with D unclear. CDR3: CGGVPNQPQHF. The CDR3 DNA reads as TGCGGTGGGGTTCCCAATCAGCCCCAGCATTTT. The variable domain in full, with the rest retrieved from reference TRBV7-3 and TRBJ1-5, is GAGVSQTPSNKVTEKGKYVELRCDPISGHTALYWYRQSLGQGPEFLIYFQGTGAADDSGLPNDRFFAVRPEGSVSTLKIQRTERGDSAVYLCGGVPNQPQHFGDGTRLSIL.